This passage covers 5 T cell receptor beta chains from one sample sequenced in a study of regulatory T cells in long-lasting Graves disease. Arm-PCR with iRepertoire HTBI primers amplified the CDR3 regions for these TCR beta libraries. TCRdb reprocessed the multiplex PCR reads via MiXCR and lists one record per CDR3 protein. The top ten hold around 10% of the sample, which has around 500,000 distinct CDR3 sequences, 12% seen once. Time point of the sample: newly diagnosed GD, antithyroid drugs for less than 3 months. The TCR library was made from RNA that had been extracted from PBMCs in TRIzol. These data were also filed under a second study, of T cells in Graves' hyperthyroidism and ophthalmopathy.

Source: peripheral blood mononuclear cells (PBMCs), taken at new diagnosis, from a patient treated with antithyroid drugs. The source is a woman aged 30 to 39 with Graves disease.

This clonotype was observed at least ten times. CDR3 in amino acids: CASSLETGRMHF. The CDR3 bases are TGTGCCAGCAGCTTAGAAACAGGGAGAATGCATTTT. The chain has TRBV7-9 and TRBJ1-5; D is perhaps TRBD1 (6 bases). The CDR3 spans 12 residues. The germline V gene encodes CDR1 SEHNR and CDR2 FQNEAQ (reference sequence). V was pared by 1 base and J by 15 bases, with 13 bases between.

The chain recombines TRBV7-9 with TRBJ2-3; a weak D match, TRBD1 (5 bases). V lost 3 bases to trimming and J lost 4 bases, with 11 bases between them. This CDR3 region has 14 residues. The V gene's germline CDR1 is SEHNR and CDR2 FQNEAQ (reference sequence). The CDR3 loop reads CASSFTLGADTQYF. CDR3 coding DNA: TGTGCCAGCAGCTTTACTTTAGGGGCAGATACGCAGTATTTT.

This clonotype was observed a handful of times. This rearrangement joins TRBV9 to TRBJ2-2, with D maybe TRBD2 (5 bases). There are 14 residues in the CDR3. Germline loops: CDR1 SGDLS, CDR2 YYNGEE. Trimming removed 3 bases from V and 5 bases from J, with 11 bases in between. This chain's CDR3 is CASSGGSGTGELFF. CDR3 DNA: TGTGCCAGCAGCGGGGGATCGGGAACCGGGGAGCTGTTTTTT.

This clonotype appeared many times. The V call is TRBV10-2, the J call TRBJ1-5, with D unclear. Germline CDR1 reads WSHSY; CDR2 reads SAAADI. The V end was cut by 5 bases, the J end by 7 bases, with 12 bases between. This CDR3 has 13 amino acids. CDR3 amino acids: CASSIPGNQPQHF. CDR3 nucleotide sequence: TGCGCCAGCAGTATCCCGGGGAACCAGCCCCAGCATTTT.

The chain uses TRBV11-2 and TRBJ2-3; 9 bases fit TRBD2. There are 15 residues in the CDR3. V trimming: 5 bases; J trimming: 2 bases; junction bases outside the gene matches: 5. Germline CDR1 reads SGHAT; CDR2 reads FQNNGV. The DNA for the CDR3 is TGTGCCAGCAGCCTGTCTAGCGGGGACACAGATACGCAGTATTTT. It translates to CASSLSSGDTDTQYF.